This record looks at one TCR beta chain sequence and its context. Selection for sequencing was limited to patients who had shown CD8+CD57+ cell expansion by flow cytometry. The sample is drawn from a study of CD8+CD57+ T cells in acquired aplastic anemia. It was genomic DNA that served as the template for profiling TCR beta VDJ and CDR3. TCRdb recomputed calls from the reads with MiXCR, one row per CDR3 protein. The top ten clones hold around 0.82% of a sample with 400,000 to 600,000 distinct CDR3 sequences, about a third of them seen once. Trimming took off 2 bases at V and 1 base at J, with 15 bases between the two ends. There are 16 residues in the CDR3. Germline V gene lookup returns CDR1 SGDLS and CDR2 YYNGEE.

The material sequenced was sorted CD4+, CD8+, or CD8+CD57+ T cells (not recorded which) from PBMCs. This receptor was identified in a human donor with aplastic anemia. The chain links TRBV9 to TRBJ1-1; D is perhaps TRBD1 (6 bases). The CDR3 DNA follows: TGTGCCAGCAGCGTCCTACAAGGGGGTGGGAACACTGAAGCTTTCTTT. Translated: CASSVLQGGGNTEAFF.